This T cell receptor (beta chain) was retrieved from a study of T-cell reconstitution after alpha-beta-depleted transplantation in children (dated by TCRdb to the mid-2010s). About the study as a whole: Using TCR repertoire profiling, the study followed T-cell immune reconstitution in a quantitative way in children after TCRalphabeta/CD19-depleted allogeneic hematopoietic cell transplantation.

Taken from cysteine to phenylalanine, the CDR3 has 12 residues. Kept here is only the CDR3 DNA, which spans 36 bases and is read in frame from base 1. The germline V gene (reference sequence) supplies CDR1 DFQATT and CDR2 SNEGSKA. Trimming costs V 1 base and J 2 bases, and their ends lie 6 bases apart. This sample's treatment or condition label indicates: allogeneic hematopoietic cell transplantation with graft depleted of TCRalphabeta T cells and CD19 B cells. The children who served as transplant recipients had been given grafts of TCRalphabeta/CD19-depleted allogeneic hematopoietic cells. This clonotype is identified as medium-sized (0.01 to 0.1%). Its antigen is not yet known. Base quality data are lacking; no much larger clone is found one base away. What the work shows at the level of the full study, not this receptor alone: Hyperexpanded clone frequencies declined over subsequent months; after one year, T-cell counts and TCRbeta diversity were mostly attributed to newly produced T cells. The apparently early recovery of alphabetaT-cell counts about two months after transplant reportedly depended on only several hundred rapidly expanded clones that came from non-depleted graft cells. In some patients, the high TCRbeta diversity seen at day 60 was put down to recipient T cells and intrathymic progenitors that had survived conditioning.

The library was built by means of PCR. The sequencer was an Illumina HiSeq 2500. TCR library preparation used molecular barcoding, with unique molecular identifiers applied to normalize quantification of the TCRbeta repertoire. In-frame beta chains were kept once TCRdb had trimmed the public reads at Q25 with fastp and called clones with MiXCR. Identical CDR3 protein sequences are pooled into one entry, listed with their most common genes and DNA. Within this sample are about 6,100 distinct CDR3 sequences, with 16% of them counted one time only. The ten largest clones represent about 15% of the sample.

In this chain, TRBV20-1 is recombined with TRBJ2-7; the D gene is unclear. The sequence was obtained from a boy aged 2 to 10 with acute lymphoblastic leukemia, due to receive a stem cell transplant. The material sequenced was PBMCs, taken before TCRalphabeta/CD19-depleted stem cell transplant. Here the CDR3 is given as CSARGQTYEQYF. The base sequence is TGCAGTGCTAGAGGACAAACCTACGAGCAGTACTTC.